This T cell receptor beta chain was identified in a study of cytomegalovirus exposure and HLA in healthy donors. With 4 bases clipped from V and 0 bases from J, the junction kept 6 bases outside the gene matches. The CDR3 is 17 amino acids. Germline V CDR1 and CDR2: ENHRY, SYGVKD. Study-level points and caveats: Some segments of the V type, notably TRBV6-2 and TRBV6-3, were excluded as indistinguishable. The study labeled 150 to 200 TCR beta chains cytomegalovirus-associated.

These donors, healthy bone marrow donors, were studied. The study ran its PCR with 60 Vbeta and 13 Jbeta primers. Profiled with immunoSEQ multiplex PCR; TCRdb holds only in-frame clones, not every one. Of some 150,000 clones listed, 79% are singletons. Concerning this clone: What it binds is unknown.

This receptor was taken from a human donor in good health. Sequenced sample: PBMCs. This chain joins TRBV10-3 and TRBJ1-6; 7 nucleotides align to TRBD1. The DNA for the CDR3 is TGTGCCATCAGTGCGGAGACAGGGAGCTCCTATAATTCACCCCTCCACTTT. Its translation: CAISAETGSSYNSPLHF.